This TCR beta chain was recovered during a study of T cell changes during pregnancy in multiple sclerosis. The CDR3 loop spans 14 amino acids. Germline V gives CDR1 SGHVS, CDR2 FNYEAQ. Trimming took 4 bases from V and 5 from J, leaving 14 bases between them. This table comes from immunoSEQ multiplex PCR, and its TCRdb copy is limited to in-frame clones, with some not included. The sample shows some 42,000 clones, roughly 85% of them seen only once. The TCR was taken from a female donor with multiple sclerosis, enrolled in a pregnancy study. This material consisted of CD4+ T cells from peripheral blood mononuclear cells, taken after pregnancy. The chain recombines TRBV7-6 with TRBJ2-5; possibly TRBD1 for D (8 bases). DNA for the CDR3: TGTGCCAGCAGCTCTAACAGGGGGGGCGAGACCCAGTACTTC. Translating gives CASSSNRGGETQYF.